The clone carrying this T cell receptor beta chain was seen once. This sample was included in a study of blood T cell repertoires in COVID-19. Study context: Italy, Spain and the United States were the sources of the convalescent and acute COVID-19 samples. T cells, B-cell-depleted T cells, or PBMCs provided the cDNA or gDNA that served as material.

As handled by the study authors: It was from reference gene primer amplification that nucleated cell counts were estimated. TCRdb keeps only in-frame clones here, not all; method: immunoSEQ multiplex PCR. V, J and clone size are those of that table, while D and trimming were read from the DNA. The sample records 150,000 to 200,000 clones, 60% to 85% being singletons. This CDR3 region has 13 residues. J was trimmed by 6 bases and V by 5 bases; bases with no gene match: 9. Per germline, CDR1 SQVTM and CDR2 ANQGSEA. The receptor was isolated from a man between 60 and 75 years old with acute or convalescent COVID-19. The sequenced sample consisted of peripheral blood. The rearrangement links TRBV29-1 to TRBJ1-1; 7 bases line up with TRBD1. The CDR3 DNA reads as TGCAGCGTTCGCAGGGGGGAGATCGCTGAAGCTTTCTTT. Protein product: CSVRRGEIAEAFF.